This T cell receptor beta chain was sequenced for a study of T cells in Graves' hyperthyroidism and ophthalmopathy. The V gene's germline CDR1 is MDHEN and CDR2 SYDVKM. The V end lost 5 bases, the J end lost 3 bases, and 13 bases lay between the germline ends. CDR3 size: 14 residues. This clonotype was seen only a few times. The CDR3 regions of TCR beta were amplified from RNA transcripts. First-round RT-PCR of the TCR CDR3 relied on the HTBI primer set. TCRdb fed the multiplex PCR reads into MiXCR, producing one record per CDR3 protein. The repertoire has hundreds of thousands of distinct CDR3 sequences, approximately 25% of them found once; the top ten carry around 11%.

The sample was blood. J is TRBJ2-5 and V is TRBV28, with D maybe TRBD2 (6 bases). The receptor was derived from a woman aged 25 to 39 with Graves' ophthalmopathy. DNA of the CDR3: TGTGCCAGCAGTCCTAACGCGGGAAAAGAGACCCAGTACTTC. Amino acids: CASSPNAGKETQYF.